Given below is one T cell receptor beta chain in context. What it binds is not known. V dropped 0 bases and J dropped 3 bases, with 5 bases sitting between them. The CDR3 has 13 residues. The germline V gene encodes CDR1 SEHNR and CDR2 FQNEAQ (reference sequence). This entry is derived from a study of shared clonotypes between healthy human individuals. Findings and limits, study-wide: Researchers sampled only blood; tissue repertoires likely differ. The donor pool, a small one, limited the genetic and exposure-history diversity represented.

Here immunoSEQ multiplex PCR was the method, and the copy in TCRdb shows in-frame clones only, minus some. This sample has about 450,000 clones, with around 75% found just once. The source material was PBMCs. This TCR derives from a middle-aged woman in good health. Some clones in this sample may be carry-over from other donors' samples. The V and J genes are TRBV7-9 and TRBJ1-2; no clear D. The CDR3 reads CASSLARDYGYTF. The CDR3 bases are TGTGCCAGCAGCTTAGCCCGGGACTATGGCTACACCTTC.